This T cell receptor beta chain was obtained from a study of blood T cell repertoires in COVID-19. Only one count was recorded for this clone. The repertoire was sequenced with immunoSEQ multiplex PCR; TCRdb's copy has only in-frame clones and lacks some. The table shows around 42,000 clones, with 70% to 90% occurring only once. The CDR3 has 13 residues. The V end lost 6 bases, the J end lost 1 base, and 9 bases lay between the germline ends. Sequencing used peripheral blood. The sequence was collected from a man between 65 and 85 years old with acute or convalescent COVID-19. The chain joins TRBV12-3 or TRBV12-4 to TRBJ1-1; D may be TRBD1 (6 bases). CDR3 residues: CASSMDRNTEAFF. CDR3 nucleotide sequence: TGTGCCAGCAGCATGGACAGGAACACTGAAGCTTTCTTT.